The 4 T cell receptor beta chains reported below all come from one sample, sequenced in a study of long-term antiretroviral therapy in people with HIV. This was the immunoSEQ v3.0 assay at survey level. Here immunoSEQ multiplex PCR was the method, and the copy in TCRdb shows in-frame clones only, minus some. There are roughly 16,000 clones in the sample; 75% to 90% occur only once, and around 8.3% lies in the top ten. The sample consisted of unsorted PBMCs, taken 0.3 years after starting antiretroviral therapy. The receptors shown here come from a man younger than 35 with HIV.

CDR3 residues: CASSLEGDRGDQPQHF. CDR3 in DNA: TGTGCCAGCAGCTTAGAGGGGGACAGGGGCGACCAGCCCCAGCATTTT. The J gene is TRBJ1-5, the V gene TRBV7-8; 10 bases line up with TRBD1. The CDR3 length is 16 residues. Looked up from germline, CDR1 is SGHVS and CDR2 is FQNEAQ. The ends lost 1 base at V and 7 bases at J; junction bases unmatched: 7.

The rearrangement links TRBV6-1 to TRBJ2-1, with 8 bases matching TRBD1. Germline V gene lookup returns CDR1 MNHNS and CDR2 SASEGT. The CDR3 contains 15 residues. Trimming cost V 5 bases and J 7 bases; bases outside gene matches: 10. CDR3 amino acids: CASSPRQGIVNEQFF. The CDR3 DNA reads TGTGCCAGCAGTCCCCGACAGGGGATAGTGAATGAGCAGTTCTTC.

J is TRBJ1-2 and V is TRBV11-2, with 9 nucleotides matching TRBD1. The length of the CDR3 is 19 residues. Trimming at V came to 4 bases and at J to 2 bases, leaving 17 bases not matched to a gene. Germline V gives CDR1 SGHAT, CDR2 FQNNGV. The CDR3 region has the DNA TGTGCCAGCAGCTCGACATACCTGGGGACAGGGAGGACGAACTATGGCTACACCTTC. It specifies CASSSTYLGTGRTNYGYTF.

The chain employs TRBV16 and TRBJ2-6; 7 positions agree with TRBD1. Germline lookup yields CDR1 KGHSY and CDR2 FQNENV. J lost 0 bases, V lost 4 bases, and 12 bases had no gene match. The CDR3 consists of 19 residues. The CDR3 DNA sequence: TGTGCCAGCAGCCTGGGGACAGCTTTCAGCGTCTCTGGGGCCAACGTCCTGACTTTC. Translating gives CASSLGTAFSVSGANVLTF.